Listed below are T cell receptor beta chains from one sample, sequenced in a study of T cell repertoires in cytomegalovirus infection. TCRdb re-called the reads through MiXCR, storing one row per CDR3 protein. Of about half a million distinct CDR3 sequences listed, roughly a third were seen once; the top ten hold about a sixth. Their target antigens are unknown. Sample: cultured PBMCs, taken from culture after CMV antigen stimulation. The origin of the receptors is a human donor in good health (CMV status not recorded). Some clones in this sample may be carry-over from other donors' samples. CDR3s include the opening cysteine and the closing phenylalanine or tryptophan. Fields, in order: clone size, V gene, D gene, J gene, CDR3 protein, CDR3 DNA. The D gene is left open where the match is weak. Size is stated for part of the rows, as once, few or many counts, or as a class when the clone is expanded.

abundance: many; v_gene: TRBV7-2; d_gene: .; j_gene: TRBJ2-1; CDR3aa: CASSLGAAIGGMKNEQFF; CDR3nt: TGTGCCAGCAGCTTAGGTGCGGCTATAGGCGGGATGAAGAATGAGCAGTTCTTC
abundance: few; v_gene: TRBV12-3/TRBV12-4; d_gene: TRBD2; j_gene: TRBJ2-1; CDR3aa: CASSSHGTSSYNEQFF; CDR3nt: TGTGCCAGCAGTTCCCACGGGACTAGCTCCTACAATGAGCAGTTCTTC
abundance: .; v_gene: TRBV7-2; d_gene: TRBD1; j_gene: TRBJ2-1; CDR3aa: CASSGDRDNEQFF; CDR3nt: TGTGCCAGCAGCGGGGACAGAGACAATGAGCAGTTCTTC
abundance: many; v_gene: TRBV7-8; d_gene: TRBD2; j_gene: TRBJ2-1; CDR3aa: CASSGGLAPNEQFF; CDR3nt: TGTGCCAGCAGCGGAGGACTAGCCCCCAATGAGCAGTTCTTC
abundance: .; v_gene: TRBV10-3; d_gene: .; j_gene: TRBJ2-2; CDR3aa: CAISESLRYTGELFF; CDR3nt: TGTGCCATCAGTGAGTCCCTGAGATACACCGGGGAGCTGTTTTTT
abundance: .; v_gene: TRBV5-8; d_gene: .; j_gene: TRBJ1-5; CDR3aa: CASSSAGNSNQPQHF; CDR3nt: TGTGCCAGCAGCTCGGCAGGGAATAGCAATCAGCCCCAGCATTTT
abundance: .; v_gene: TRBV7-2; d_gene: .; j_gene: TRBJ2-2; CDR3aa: CASSARDLNTGELFF; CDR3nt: TGTGCCAGCAGCGCCCGGGATCTAAACACCGGGGAGCTGTTTTTT
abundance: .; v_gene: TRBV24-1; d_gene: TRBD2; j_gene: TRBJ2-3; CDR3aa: CATSGLADTDTQYF; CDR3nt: TGTGCCACCTCCGGACTAGCGGACACAGATACGCAGTATTTT
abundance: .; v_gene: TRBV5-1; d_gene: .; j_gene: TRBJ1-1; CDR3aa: CASTPAGPGVGNTEAFF; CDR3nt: TGCGCCAGCACCCCGGCGGGGCCCGGGGTCGGGAACACTGAAGCTTTCTTT
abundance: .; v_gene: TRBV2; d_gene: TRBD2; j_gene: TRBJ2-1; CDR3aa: CAGRLAGTYNEQFF; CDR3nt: TGTGCCGGGAGACTAGCGGGGACCTACAATGAGCAGTTCTTC
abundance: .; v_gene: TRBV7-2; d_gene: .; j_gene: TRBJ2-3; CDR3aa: CASSLGTATDTQYF; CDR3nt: TGTGCCAGCAGCTTAGGGACGGCCACAGATACGCAGTATTTT
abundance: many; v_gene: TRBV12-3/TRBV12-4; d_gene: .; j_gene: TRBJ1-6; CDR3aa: CASTSGPYNSPLHF; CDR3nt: TGTGCCAGCACCTCTGGTCCTTATAATTCACCCCTCCACTTT
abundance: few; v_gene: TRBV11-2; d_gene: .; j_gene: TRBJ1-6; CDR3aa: CASSPRAGSSYNSPLHF; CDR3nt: TGTGCCAGCAGCCCTCGGGCAGGGAGCTCCTATAATTCACCCCTCCACTTT
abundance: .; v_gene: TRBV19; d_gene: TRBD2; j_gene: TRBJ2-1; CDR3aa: CASSIGTSFSHEQFF; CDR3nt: TGTGCCAGTAGTATAGGGACTAGCTTTAGCCATGAGCAGTTCTTC
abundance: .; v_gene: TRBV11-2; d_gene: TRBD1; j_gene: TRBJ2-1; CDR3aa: CASSQRGTGGQFF; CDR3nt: TGTGCCAGCAGCCAAAGGGGCACAGGGGGGCAGTTCTTC
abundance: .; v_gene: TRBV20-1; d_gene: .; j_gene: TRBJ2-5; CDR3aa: CSAAGLLQETQYF; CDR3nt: TGCAGTGCTGCAGGACTACTCCAAGAGACCCAGTACTTC
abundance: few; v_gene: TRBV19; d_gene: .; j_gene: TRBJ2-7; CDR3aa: CASSPSDSGYEQYF; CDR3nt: TGTGCCAGTAGCCCCTCCGACAGCGGCTACGAGCAGTACTTC
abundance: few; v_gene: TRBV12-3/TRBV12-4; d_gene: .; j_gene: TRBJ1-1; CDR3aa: CASSLNGGLNTEAFF; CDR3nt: TGTGCCAGCAGTCTCAACGGGGGACTGAACACTGAAGCTTTCTTT
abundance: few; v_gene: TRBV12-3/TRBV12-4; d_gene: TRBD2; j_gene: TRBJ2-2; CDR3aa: CASSLSGTTPGELFF; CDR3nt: TGTGCCAGCAGTCTAAGCGGGACTACCCCCGGGGAGCTGTTTTTT
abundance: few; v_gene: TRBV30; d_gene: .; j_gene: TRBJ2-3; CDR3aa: CAWSGVGGASDTQYF; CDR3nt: TGTGCCTGGAGTGGAGTGGGGGGGGCATCAGATACGCAGTATTTT
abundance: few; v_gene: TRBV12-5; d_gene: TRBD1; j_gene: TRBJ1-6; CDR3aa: CASGLVLGQENSPLHF; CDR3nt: TGTGCTAGTGGTTTGGTACTCGGACAGGAGAATTCACCCCTCCACTTT
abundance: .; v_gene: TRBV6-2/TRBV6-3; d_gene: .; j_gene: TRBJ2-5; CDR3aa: CASSYPSGMAETQYF; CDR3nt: TGTGCCAGCAGTTACCCCTCGGGGATGGCAGAGACCCAGTACTTC
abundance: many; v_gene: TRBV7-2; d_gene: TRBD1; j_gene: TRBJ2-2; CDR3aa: CASSLGQSTGELFF; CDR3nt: TGTGCCAGCAGCTTGGGACAGTCTACCGGGGAGCTGTTTTTT
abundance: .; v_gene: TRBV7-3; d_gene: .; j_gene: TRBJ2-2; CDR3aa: CASSGDTGELFF; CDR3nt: TGTGCCAGCAGCGGGGACACCGGGGAGCTGTTTTTT
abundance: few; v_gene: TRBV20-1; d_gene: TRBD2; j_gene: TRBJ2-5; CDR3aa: CSAPRTSGRAKVQYF; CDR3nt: TGCAGTGCTCCCCGGACTAGCGGGAGGGCTAAGGTCCAGTACTTC
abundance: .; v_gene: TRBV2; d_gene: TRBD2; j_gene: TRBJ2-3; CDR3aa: CASSEPLAGGRDTQYF; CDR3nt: TGTGCCAGCAGTGAACCCCTAGCGGGAGGGAGGGATACGCAGTATTTT
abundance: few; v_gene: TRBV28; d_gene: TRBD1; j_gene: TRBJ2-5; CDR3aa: CASSTPGQGEEETQYF; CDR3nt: TGTGCCAGCAGTACCCCGGGACAGGGGGAAGAAGAGACCCAGTACTTC
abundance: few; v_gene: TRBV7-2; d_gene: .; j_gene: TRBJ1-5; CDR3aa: CASSPGGGGGFQPQHF; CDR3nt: TGTGCCAGCAGCCCGGGCGGGGGCGGTGGGTTTCAGCCCCAGCATTTT
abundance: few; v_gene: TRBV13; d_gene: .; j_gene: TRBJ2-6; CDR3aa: CASSIGPSGANVLTF; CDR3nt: TGTGCCAGCAGTATAGGACCCTCTGGGGCCAACGTCCTGACTTTC
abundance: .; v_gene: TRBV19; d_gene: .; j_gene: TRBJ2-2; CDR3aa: CASSIDMNLNTGELFF; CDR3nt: TGTGCCAGTAGTATAGACATGAACTTAAACACCGGGGAGCTGTTTTTT
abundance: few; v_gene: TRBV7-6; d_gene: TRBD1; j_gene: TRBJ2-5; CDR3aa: CASRDRAQETQYF; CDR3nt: TGTGCTTCTCGGGACAGGGCTCAAGAGACCCAGTACTTC
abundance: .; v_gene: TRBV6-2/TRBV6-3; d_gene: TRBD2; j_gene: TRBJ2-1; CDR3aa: CASRHSGFSYNEQFF; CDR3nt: TGTGCCAGCAGGCATAGCGGGTTCTCCTACAATGAGCAGTTCTTC
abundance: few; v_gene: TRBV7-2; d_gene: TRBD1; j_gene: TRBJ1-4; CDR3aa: CASSWTGDEKLFF; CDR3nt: TGTGCCAGCAGCTGGACAGGGGATGAAAAACTGTTTTTT
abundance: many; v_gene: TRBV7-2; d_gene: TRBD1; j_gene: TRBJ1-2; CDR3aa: CASSLRDRGSYGYTF; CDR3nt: TGTGCCAGCAGCTTAAGGGACAGGGGAAGCTATGGCTACACCTTC
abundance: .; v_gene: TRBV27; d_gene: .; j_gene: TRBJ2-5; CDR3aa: CASSSDRSGQETQYF; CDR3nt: TGTGCCAGCAGTTCCGACCGGAGTGGGCAAGAGACCCAGTACTTC
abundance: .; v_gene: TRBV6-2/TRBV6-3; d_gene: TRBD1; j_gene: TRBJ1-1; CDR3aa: CASRAHGQGGTEAFF; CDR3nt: TGTGCCAGCAGAGCACATGGGCAGGGGGGCACTGAAGCTTTCTTT
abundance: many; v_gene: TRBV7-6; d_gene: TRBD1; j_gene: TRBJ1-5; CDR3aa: CASSLGGQGNQPQHF; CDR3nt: TGTGCCAGCAGCTTGGGGGGACAGGGCAATCAGCCCCAGCATTTT
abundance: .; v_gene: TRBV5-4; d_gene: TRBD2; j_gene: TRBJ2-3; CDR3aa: CASSPGLAREVDTQYF; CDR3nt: TGTGCCAGCAGCCCGGGACTAGCGCGAGAGGTGGATACGCAGTATTTT
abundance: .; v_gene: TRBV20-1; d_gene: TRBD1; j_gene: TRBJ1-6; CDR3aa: CSARPTGEVSPLHF; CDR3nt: TGCAGTGCGAGACCAACAGGGGAGGTGTCACCCCTCCACTTT
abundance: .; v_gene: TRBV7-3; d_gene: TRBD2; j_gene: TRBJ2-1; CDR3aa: CASSLSGTSTIYEQFF; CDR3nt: TGTGCCAGCAGCTTAAGCGGGACTAGTACGATCTATGAGCAGTTCTTC
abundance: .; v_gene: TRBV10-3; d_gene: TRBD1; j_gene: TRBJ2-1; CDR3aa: CAISESTGLSNEQFF; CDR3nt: TGTGCCATCAGTGAGTCGACAGGGCTTAGCAATGAGCAGTTCTTC
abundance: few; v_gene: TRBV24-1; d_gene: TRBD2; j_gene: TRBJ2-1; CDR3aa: CATSDSVGTSGTGGSYNEQFF; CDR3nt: TGTGCCACCAGTGATTCAGTTGGGACTAGCGGGACTGGGGGCTCCTACAATGAGCAGTTCTTC
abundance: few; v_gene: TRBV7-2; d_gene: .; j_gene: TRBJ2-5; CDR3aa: CASSFTGLQETQYF; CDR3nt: TGTGCCAGCAGCTTCACAGGGCTACAAGAGACCCAGTACTTC
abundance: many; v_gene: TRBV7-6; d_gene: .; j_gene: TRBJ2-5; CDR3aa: CASSSGLGETQYF; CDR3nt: TGTGCCAGCAGCTCGGGGCTCGGGGAGACCCAGTACTTC
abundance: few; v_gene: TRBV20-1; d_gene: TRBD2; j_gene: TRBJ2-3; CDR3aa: CSARPFGLAGVDTQYF; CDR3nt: TGCAGTGCTAGACCATTCGGACTAGCGGGAGTAGATACGCAGTATTTT
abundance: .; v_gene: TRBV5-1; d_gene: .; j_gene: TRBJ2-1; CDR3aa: CASSLVGAMHSYNEQFF; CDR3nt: TGCGCCAGCAGCTTGGTGGGTGCGATGCACTCCTACAATGAGCAGTTCTTC
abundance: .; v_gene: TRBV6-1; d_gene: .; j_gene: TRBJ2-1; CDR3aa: CASSRGYYNEQFF; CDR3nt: TGTGCCAGCTCCCGGGGTTACTACAATGAGCAGTTCTTC
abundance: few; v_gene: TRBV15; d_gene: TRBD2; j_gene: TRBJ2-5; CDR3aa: CAAGGAPGLQETQYF; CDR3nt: TGTGCCGCGGGGGGGGCTCCAGGGCTCCAAGAGACCCAGTACTTC
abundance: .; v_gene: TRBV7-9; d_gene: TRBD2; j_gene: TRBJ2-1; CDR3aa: CASDGTSGYNEQFF; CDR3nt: TGTGCCAGCGACGGGACTAGTGGCTACAATGAGCAGTTCTTC
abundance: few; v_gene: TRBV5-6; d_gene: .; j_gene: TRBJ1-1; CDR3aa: CASSLGPGTVNTEAFF; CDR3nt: TGTGCCAGCAGCTTAGGTCCCGGGACGGTGAACACTGAAGCTTTCTTT
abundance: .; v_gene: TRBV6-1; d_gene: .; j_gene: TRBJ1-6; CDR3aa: CASSFRGRGLNSPLHF; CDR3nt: TGTGCCAGCAGTTTCCGGGGGCGAGGTCTTAATTCACCCCTCCACTTT
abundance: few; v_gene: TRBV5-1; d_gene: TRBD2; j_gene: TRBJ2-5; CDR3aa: CASSPGLAGGGIQETQYF; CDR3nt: TGCGCCAGCAGCCCCGGACTAGCGGGAGGGGGAATTCAAGAGACCCAGTACTTC
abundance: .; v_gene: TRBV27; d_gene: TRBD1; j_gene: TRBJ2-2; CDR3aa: CASSFGDRGVTGELFF; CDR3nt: TGTGCCAGCAGTTTTGGGGACAGGGGAGTCACCGGGGAGCTGTTTTTT
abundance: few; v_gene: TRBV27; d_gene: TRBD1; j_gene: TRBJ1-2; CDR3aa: CASSFQQGGYGYTF; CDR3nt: TGTGCCAGCAGTTTCCAACAGGGGGGCTATGGCTACACCTTC
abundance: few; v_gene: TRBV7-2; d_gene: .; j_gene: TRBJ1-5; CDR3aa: CASSLVGTNQPQHF; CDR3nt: TGTGCCAGCAGCTTAGTCGGCACGAATCAGCCCCAGCATTTT
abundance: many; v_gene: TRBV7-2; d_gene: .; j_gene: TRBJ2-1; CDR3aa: CASSLGGVSYNEQFF; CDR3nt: TGTGCCAGCAGCTTAGGCGGGGTCTCTTACAATGAGCAGTTCTTC
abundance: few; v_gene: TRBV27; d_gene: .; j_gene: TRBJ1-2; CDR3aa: CASSSLLGGYTF; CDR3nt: TGTGCCAGCAGTAGTCTTCTGGGAGGCTACACCTTC
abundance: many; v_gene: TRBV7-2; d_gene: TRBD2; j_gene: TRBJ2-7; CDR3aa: CASSDSGRRSYEQYF; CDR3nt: TGTGCCAGCAGCGATAGCGGGAGAAGGTCCTACGAGCAGTACTTC
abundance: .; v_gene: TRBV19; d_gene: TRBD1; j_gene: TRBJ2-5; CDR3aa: CAGSMPRGLSETQYF; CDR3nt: TGTGCCGGTAGTATGCCCAGGGGGCTCAGCGAGACCCAGTACTTC
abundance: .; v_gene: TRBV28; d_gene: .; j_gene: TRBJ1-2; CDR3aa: CASSLNGAGQYGYTF; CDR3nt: TGTGCCAGCAGTTTGAACGGGGCAGGTCAATATGGCTACACCTTC